One sample yielded the 24 T cell receptor beta chains listed below, sequenced in a study of blood T cell repertoires in COVID-19. Clones were read by immunoSEQ multiplex PCR, and TCRdb kept only the in-frame ones, dropping some. The data show more than 150,000 clones, 75% to 85% seen once. The sequencing input was PBMCs or T cells enriched from blood (not recorded which). The source of these receptors is a man between 40 and 49 years old who had recovered from COVID-19.

J is TRBJ2-3 and V is TRBV11-3, with TRBD2 matching over 7 bases. Germline CDR1 reads SGHNT; CDR2 reads YENEEA. CDR3 length equals 14 residues. The trim removed 4 bases at V and 4 bases at J, leaving 5 bases unmatched. CDR3 DNA sequence: TGTGCCAGCAGCTCAGGACGGGGGGCAGATACGCAGTATTTT. Protein product: CASSSGRGADTQYF.

The J gene is TRBJ2-3, the V gene TRBV9; the match to TRBD2 covers 11 bases. V trimming: 3 bases; J trimming: 3 bases; junction bases outside the gene matches: 3. In germline, CDR1 is SGDLS, CDR2 YYNGEE. This CDR3 has 15 residues. DNA for the CDR3: TGTGCCAGCAGCGAGACTAGCGGGGAAACAGATACGCAGTATTTT. Protein product: CASSETSGETDTQYF.

In this sample, this clone turned up a few times. This chain joins TRBV2 and TRBJ1-2, with D possibly being TRBD1 (6 bases). V lost 7 bases and J lost 7, with 19 bases in between. Germline-derived CDR1 and CDR2 are SNHLY and FYNNEI. The CDR3 totals 14 residues. The CDR3: CASTSGRGAPGYTF. The CDR3 nucleotides read TGTGCCAGCACCTCAGGCCGGGGGGCGCCTGGCTACACCTTC. The full variable domain, with the rest looked up from reference TRBV2 and TRBJ1-2, is EPEVTQTPSHQVTQMGQEVILRCVPISNHLYFYWYRQILGQKVEFLVSFYNNEISEKSEIFDDQFSVERPDGSNFTLKIRSTKLEDSAMYFCASTSGRGAPGYTFGSGTRLTVV.

The chain is built from TRBV28 and TRBJ2-7, with a possible D match to TRBD1 (5 bases). Germline assignment: CDR1 MDHEN and CDR2 SYDVKM. Trimming took off 2 bases at V and 0 bases at J, with 14 bases between the two ends. This CDR3 has 16 amino acids. CDR3 DNA: TGTGCCAGCAGTTTACCGACGTGGGGCGCCTCCTACGAGCAGTACTTC. Translated: CASSLPTWGASYEQYF.

The V gene is TRBV9, the J gene TRBJ2-6; D remains ambiguous. CDR1 is SGDLS and CDR2 is YYNGEE in the germline V gene. V lost 4 bases, J lost 2 bases, and 19 bases lay in between. CDR3 length equals 18 residues. The CDR3: CASSPQARRSTGANVLTF. The CDR3 nucleotides read TGTGCCAGCAGCCCCCAAGCGAGACGATCGACTGGGGCCAACGTCCTGACTTTC.

This chain links TRBV19 with TRBJ2-5, with D possibly matching TRBD1 (5 bases). CDR3 length: 13 residues. Trimming stripped 3 bases from V and 5 bases from J, with 10 bases between. Germline V gene data show CDR1 as LNHDA and CDR2 as SQIVND (reference sequence). CDR3 sequence (DNA): TGTGCCAGTAGTATTGGGGCAGGGGAGACCCAGTACTTC. Translation gives CASSIGAGETQYF.

The rearrangement uses TRBV12-3 or TRBV12-4 and TRBJ2-3; TRBD2 might be the D (5 bases). The CDR3 totals 13 residues. V lost 3 bases and J 6 bases, leaving 10 bases between the germline ends. In DNA, the CDR3 is TGTGCCAGCAGTTTGGGAGAACTGGATACGCAGTATTTT. Protein: CASSLGELDTQYF.

This rearrangement joins TRBV28 to TRBJ2-1, with 10 bases aligning to TRBD1. The CDR3 spans 15 residues. J lost 8 bases, V lost 9 bases, and 13 bases had no gene match. CDR1 MDHEN and CDR2 SYDVKM come from the germline V gene. The CDR3 coding sequence is TGTGCCAGTAAGCGCGGGACAGGGGAAAGATATGAGCAGTTCTTC. It specifies CASKRGTGERYEQFF.

V is TRBV5-4 and J is TRBJ2-7; D might be TRBD1 (6 bases). The CDR3 has 15 residues. Trimming shortened V by 4 bases and J by 7 bases, and 21 bases separated the two germline ends. Germline V gives CDR1 SGHNT, CDR2 YYREEE (reference sequence). CDR3 nucleotide sequence: TGTGCCAGCAGCGGTCGACAGGTCTCCACCTCGGAGCAGTACTTC. This encodes CASSGRQVSTSEQYF.

J is TRBJ2-5 and V is TRBV18; 10 positions match TRBD1. The V and J ends lost 3 bases and 4 bases, in that order; junction bases with no gene match: 8. The CDR3 extends over 16 amino acids. CDR1 is KGHSH and CDR2 is LQKENI in the germline V gene. CDR3 sequence reads: CASSPRTGGDSETQYF. The DNA for the CDR3 is TGTGCCAGCTCACCGCGGACAGGGGGAGATTCAGAGACCCAGTACTTC.

The chain couples TRBV7-2 to TRBJ1-1; TRBD1 matches at 9 bases. This CDR3 region has 17 residues. Germline values: CDR1 SGHTA, CDR2 FQGNSA. The junction had 14 bases not matched to a gene; V was cut back by 5 bases and J by 4 bases. The CDR3 DNA is TGTGCCAGCAGCCATTATGGGATGACAGGGGGAGGCACTGAAGCTTTCTTT. Protein sequence: CASSHYGMTGGGTEAFF.

The genes are TRBV2 and TRBJ2-1; D is ambiguous. The length of the CDR3 is 12 residues. Germline values: CDR1 SNHLY, CDR2 FYNNEI. The ends were cut back, 9 bases at V and 5 bases at J, with 11 bases in the middle. The CDR3, as DNA: TGTGCCAGTCCCAGACGGGACAATGAGCAGTTCTTC. Translating it yields CASPRRDNEQFF.

This chain joins TRBV6-6 and TRBJ1-1; D unclear. The germline gives CDR1 MNHNY, CDR2 SVGAGI (reference sequence). Trimming pared 4 bases from V and 4 bases from J, leaving 19 bases between. This CDR3 has 16 residues. CDR3 in amino acids: CASSSAETTRSTEAFF. The DNA for the CDR3 is TGTGCCAGCAGTTCAGCGGAGACCACTCGGAGCACTGAAGCTTTCTTT.

This clone was recorded a few times. Other nucleotide sequences from this sample produce the same CDR3. The chain has TRBV19 and TRBJ2-3, with 8 positions matching TRBD1. The J segment lost 3 bases and the V segment lost 5 bases, leaving 4 bases of the junction unmatched. Looked up from germline, CDR1 is LNHDA and CDR2 is SQIVND (reference sequence). The CDR3 length is 14 residues. The CDR3 protein is CASSDRGGTDTQYF. CDR3 coding DNA: TGTGCCAGTAGTGACAGGGGCGGGACAGATACGCAGTATTTT.

A single count supports this clone. The chain is built from TRBV7-6 and TRBJ1-6, with D possibly TRBD1 on 6 matching bases. V lost 0 bases and J 9 bases, leaving 15 bases between the germline ends. The CDR3 covers 16 residues. Germline V gene data show CDR1 as SGHVS and CDR2 as FNYEAQ. The CDR3 nucleotides read TGTGCCAGCAGCTTAGCCACAGGGATAGAATCTTCACCCCTCCACTTT. It encodes CASSLATGIESSPLHF.

The rearrangement joins TRBV18 to TRBJ2-7; 8 nucleotides agree with TRBD2. CDR1 is KGHSH and CDR2 is LQKENI in the germline V gene. V lost 5 bases and J lost 3; bases outside the gene matches: 6. This CDR3 comprises 14 residues. This CDR3 is CASSVAGLFYEQYV. CDR3 coding DNA: TGTGCCAGCTCAGTAGCGGGACTTTTCTACGAGCAGTACGTC.

The chain couples TRBV7-8 to TRBJ2-5; 9 positions agree with TRBD2. The CDR3 is 15 residues long. Trimming at V came to 1 base and at J to 4 bases, leaving 4 bases not matched to a gene. CDR1 and CDR2 (germline): SGHVS, FQNEAQ. The DNA for the CDR3 is TGTGCCAGCAGCTTAGTCCTAGCGGGAACAGAGACCCAGTACTTC. Translated, it gives CASSLVLAGTETQYF.

V usage is TRBV7-2 and J usage is TRBJ1-2, with 7 positions matching TRBD1. Germline V lookup: CDR1 SGHTA, CDR2 FQGNSA. V gave up 4 bases and J gave up 4 bases; unmatched junction bases: 6. The CDR3 is 14 residues long. The CDR3 region is CASSSGQKIYGYTF. Here the CDR3 DNA reads TGTGCCAGCAGCTCGGGACAGAAAATCTATGGCTACACCTTC.

Here the CDR3 DNA reads TGTGCCAGTAGTATAGCAGGGGTTGGCGAAAAACTGTTTTTT. As protein: CASSIAGVGEKLFF. V gene TRBV19 combines with J gene TRBJ1-4; perhaps TRBD1 as D (6 bases). V was pared by 1 base and J by 8 bases, with 11 bases between. The length of the CDR3 is 14 residues. Germline-derived CDR1 and CDR2 are LNHDA and SQIVND (reference sequence).

The chain links TRBV3-1 (or the pseudogene TRBV3-2) to TRBJ2-1; 9 nucleotides align to TRBD2. This CDR3 region has 17 residues. Per the germline V gene, CDR1 is LGHDT and CDR2 is YNNKEL (reference sequence). The V gene end was trimmed by 0 bases and the J gene end by 3 bases; junction bases not matched to a gene: 6. The CDR3 sequence is CASSQDLLAGFYNEQFF. DNA for the CDR3: TGTGCCAGCAGCCAAGATCTGCTAGCGGGGTTCTACAATGAGCAGTTCTTC.

This chain links TRBV2 with TRBJ2-5; 9 nucleotides agree with TRBD2. Germline-derived CDR1 and CDR2 are SNHLY and FYNNEI. This CDR3 has 14 residues. The V gene end was trimmed by 7 bases and the J gene end by 3 bases; junction bases not matched to a gene: 6. CDR3 nucleotide sequence: TGTGCCAGCAAATTAGCGGGAGAGGAAGAGACCCAGTACTTC. Its translation: CASKLAGEEETQYF. Full variable domain (remainder filled in from reference TRBV2 and TRBJ2-5): EPEVTQTPSHQVTQMGQEVILRCVPISNHLYFYWYRQILGQKVEFLVSFYNNEISEKSEIFDDQFSVERPDGSNFTLKIRSTKLEDSAMYFCASKLAGEEETQYFGPGTRLLVL.

The CDR3 spells CASSQGASGSYEQYF. DNA for the CDR3: TGTGCCAGCAGCCAAGGAGCTAGCGGGAGCTACGAGCAGTACTTC. The gene calls are TRBV14 and TRBJ2-7, with TRBD2 matching 10 bases. The junction had 3 bases not matched to a gene; V was cut back by 1 base and J by 3 bases. CDR3 length equals 15 residues. Germline V gene data show CDR1 as SGHDN and CDR2 as FVKESK.

This chain connects TRBV29-1 to TRBJ2-1, with 10 bases matching TRBD2. The CDR3 covers 13 residues. With 3 bases clipped from V and 6 bases from J, the junction kept 2 bases outside the gene matches. Germline CDR1 reads SQVTM; CDR2 reads ANQGSEA. CDR3 in amino acids: CSVDTSGINEQFF. The CDR3 nucleotides are TGCAGCGTTGACACTAGCGGGATCAATGAGCAGTTCTTC.

The chain couples TRBV11-2 to TRBJ1-1, with 7 bases identical to TRBD1. After removal of 7 bases from V and 3 bases from J, the junction contained 11 bases not matched to a gene. The CDR3 totals 15 residues. The germline gives CDR1 SGHAT, CDR2 FQNNGV. This chain's CDR3 is CASILTGNGHTEAFF. CDR3 bases: TGTGCCAGCATCCTGACAGGGAATGGTCACACTGAAGCTTTCTTT.